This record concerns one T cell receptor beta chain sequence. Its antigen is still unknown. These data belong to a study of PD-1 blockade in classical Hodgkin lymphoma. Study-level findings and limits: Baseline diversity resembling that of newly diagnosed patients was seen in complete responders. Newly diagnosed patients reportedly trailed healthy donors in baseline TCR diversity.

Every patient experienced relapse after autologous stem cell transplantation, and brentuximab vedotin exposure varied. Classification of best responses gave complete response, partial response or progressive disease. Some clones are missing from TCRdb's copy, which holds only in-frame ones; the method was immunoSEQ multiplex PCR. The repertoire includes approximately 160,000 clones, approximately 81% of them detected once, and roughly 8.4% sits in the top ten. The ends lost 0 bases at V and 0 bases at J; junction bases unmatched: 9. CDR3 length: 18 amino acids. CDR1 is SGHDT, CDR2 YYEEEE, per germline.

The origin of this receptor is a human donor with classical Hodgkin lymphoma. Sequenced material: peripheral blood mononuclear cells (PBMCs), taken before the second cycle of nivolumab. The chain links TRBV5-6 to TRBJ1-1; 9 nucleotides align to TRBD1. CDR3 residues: CASSLDRGPGSMNTEAFF. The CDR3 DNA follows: TGTGCCAGCAGCTTGGACAGGGGGCCTGGTTCCATGAACACTGAAGCTTTCTTT.